The source of this T cell receptor beta chain is a study of Ad26.COV2.S vaccination and SARS-CoV-2 variants. Across the study: The donor was enrolled in the Ad26.COV2.S arm of the COV1001 trial. Participants got Ad26.COV2.S intramuscularly, once or twice 56 days apart. Whole-study results and caveats: Substantial breadth in spike-specific CD8+ and CD4+ T cell responses was reportedly seen after vaccination. Individuals receiving vaccine had higher spike-specific TCR breadth than placebo recipients did.

Clones were sequenced by immunoSEQ multiplex PCR, and TCRdb holds only the in-frame ones, with some missing. Counted here are about 680,000 clones, around 89% occurring once; the ten biggest clones make up approximately 1.5%. Turning to this clone: The antigen remains unidentified.

CDR3 length equals 16 residues. Trimming removed 1 base from V and 6 bases from J; junction bases left unmatched: 8. Germline V gives CDR1 LNHNV, CDR2 YYDKDF (reference sequence). Noted treatment: around 19 received Ad26.COV2.S at low or high dose, single or two shots; 5 received placebo; per-sample allocation not given. Vaccine and placebo recipients were sampled on day 63 after the first injection. The gene calls are TRBV15 and TRBJ2-1; 8 bases fit TRBD1. The specimen comprised peripheral blood, sampled in a trial of Ad26.COV2.S vaccine versus placebo. The sequence derives from a person aged 18-65 years who received the Ad26.COV2.S COVID-19 vaccine or a placebo. The CDR3 protein is CATSRAFQGAGNEQFF. CDR3 in DNA: TGTGCCACCAGCAGAGCGTTCCAGGGGGCGGGCAATGAGCAGTTCTTC.